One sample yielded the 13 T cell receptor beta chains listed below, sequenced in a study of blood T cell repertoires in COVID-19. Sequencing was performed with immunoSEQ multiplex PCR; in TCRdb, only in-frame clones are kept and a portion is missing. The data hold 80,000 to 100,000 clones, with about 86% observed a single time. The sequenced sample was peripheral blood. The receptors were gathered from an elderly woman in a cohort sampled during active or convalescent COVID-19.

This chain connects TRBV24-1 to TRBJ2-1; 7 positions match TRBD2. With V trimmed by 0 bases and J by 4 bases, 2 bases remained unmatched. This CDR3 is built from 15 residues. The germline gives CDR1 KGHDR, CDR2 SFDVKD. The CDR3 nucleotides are TGTGCCACCAGTGATTTGGGCGGGGGTTACAATGAGCAGTTCTTC. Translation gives CATSDLGGGYNEQFF.

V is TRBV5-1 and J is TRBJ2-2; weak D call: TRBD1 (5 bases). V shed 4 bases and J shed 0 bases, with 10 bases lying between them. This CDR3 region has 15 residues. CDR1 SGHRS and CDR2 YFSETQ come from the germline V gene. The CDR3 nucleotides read TGCGCCAGCAGCGGTTTGACAGCGAACACCGGGGAGCTGTTTTTT. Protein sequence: CASSGLTANTGELFF. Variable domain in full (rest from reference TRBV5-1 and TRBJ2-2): KAGVTQTPRYLIKTRGQQVTLSCSPISGHRSVSWYQQTPGQGLQFLFEYFSETQRNKGNFPGRFSGRQFSNSRSEMNVSTLELGDSALYLCASSGLTANTGELFFGEGSRLTVL.

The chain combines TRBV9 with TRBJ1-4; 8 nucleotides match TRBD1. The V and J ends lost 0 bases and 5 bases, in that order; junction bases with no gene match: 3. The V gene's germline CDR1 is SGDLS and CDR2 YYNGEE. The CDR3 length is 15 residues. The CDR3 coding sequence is TGTGCCAGCAGCGTAGGCGACAGGGGAAATGAAAAACTGTTTTTT. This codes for CASSVGDRGNEKLFF.

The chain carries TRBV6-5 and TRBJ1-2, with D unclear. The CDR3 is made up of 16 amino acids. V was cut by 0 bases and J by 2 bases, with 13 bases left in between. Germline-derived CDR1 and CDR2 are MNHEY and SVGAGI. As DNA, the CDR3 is TGTGCCAGCAGTTACTCAACAAGTTTTCAGAACTATGGCTACACCTTC. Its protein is CASSYSTSFQNYGYTF.

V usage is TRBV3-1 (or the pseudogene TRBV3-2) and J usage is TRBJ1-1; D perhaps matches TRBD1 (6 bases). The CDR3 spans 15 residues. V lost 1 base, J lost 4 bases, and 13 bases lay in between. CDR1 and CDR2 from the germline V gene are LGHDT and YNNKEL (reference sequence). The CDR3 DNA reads TGTGCCAGCAGCCAAGTGGCAGGGGCGGGCACTGAAGCTTTCTTT. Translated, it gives CASSQVAGAGTEAFF.

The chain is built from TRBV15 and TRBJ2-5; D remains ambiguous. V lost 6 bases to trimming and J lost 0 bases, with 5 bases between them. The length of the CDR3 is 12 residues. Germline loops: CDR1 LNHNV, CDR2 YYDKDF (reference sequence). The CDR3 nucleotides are TGTGCCACCAGTCTCTACCAAGAGACCCAGTACTTC. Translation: CATSLYQETQYF. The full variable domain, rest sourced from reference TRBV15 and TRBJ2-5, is DAMVIQNPRYQVTQFGKPVTLSCSQTLNHNVMYWYQQKSSQAPKLLFHYYDKDFNNEADTPDNFQSRRPNTSFCFLDIRSPGLGDTAMYLCATSLYQETQYFGPGTRLLVL.

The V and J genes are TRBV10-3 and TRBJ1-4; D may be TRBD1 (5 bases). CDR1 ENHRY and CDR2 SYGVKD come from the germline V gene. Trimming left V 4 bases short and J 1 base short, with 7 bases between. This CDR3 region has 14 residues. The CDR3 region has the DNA TGTGCCATCAGTGTAGACAGAACTAATGAAAAACTGTTTTTT. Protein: CAISVDRTNEKLFF.

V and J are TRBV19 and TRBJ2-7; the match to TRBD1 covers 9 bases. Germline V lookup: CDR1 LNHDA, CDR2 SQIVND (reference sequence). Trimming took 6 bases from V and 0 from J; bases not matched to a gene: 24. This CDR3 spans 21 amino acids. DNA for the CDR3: TGTGCCAGTAGCCCCGTCGAAGACTTCGGGACAGGGTTTGGGGACTCCTACGAGCAGTACGTC. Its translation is CASSPVEDFGTGFGDSYEQYV.

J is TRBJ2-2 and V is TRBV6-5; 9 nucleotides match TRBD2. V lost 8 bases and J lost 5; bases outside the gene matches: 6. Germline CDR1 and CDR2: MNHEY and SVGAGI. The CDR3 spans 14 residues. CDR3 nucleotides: TGTGCCAGCCTGAGCGGGAGGTATACCGGGGAGCTGTTTTTT. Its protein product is CASLSGRYTGELFF.

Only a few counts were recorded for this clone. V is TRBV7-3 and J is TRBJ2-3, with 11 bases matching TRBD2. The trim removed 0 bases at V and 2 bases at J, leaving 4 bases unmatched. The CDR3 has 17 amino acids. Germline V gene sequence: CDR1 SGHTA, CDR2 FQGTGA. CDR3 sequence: CASSLTSSGRYTDTQYF. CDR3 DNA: TGTGCCAGCAGCTTAACCTCTAGCGGGAGGTACACAGATACGCAGTATTTT.

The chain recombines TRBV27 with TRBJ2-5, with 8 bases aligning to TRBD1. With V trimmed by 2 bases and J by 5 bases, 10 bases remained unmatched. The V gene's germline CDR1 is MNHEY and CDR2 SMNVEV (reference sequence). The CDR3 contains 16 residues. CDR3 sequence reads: CASSLRWRQGLETQYF. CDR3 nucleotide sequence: TGTGCCAGCAGTTTACGGTGGAGACAGGGGTTGGAGACCCAGTACTTC.

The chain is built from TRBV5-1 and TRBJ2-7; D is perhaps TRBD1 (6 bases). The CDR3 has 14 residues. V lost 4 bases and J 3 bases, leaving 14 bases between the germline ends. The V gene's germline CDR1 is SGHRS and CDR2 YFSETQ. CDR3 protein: CASSTGQWDYEQYF. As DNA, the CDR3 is TGCGCCAGCAGCACCGGACAGTGGGACTACGAGCAGTACTTC.

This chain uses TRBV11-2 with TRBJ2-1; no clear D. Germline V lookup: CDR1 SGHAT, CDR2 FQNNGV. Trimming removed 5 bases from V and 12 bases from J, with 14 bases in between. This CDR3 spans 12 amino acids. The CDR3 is CASSRFTTRQFF. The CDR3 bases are TGTGCCAGCAGCCGGTTCACTACTCGGCAGTTCTTC. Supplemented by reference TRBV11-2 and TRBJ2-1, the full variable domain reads EAGVAQSPRYKIIEKRQSVAFWCNPISGHATLYWYQQILGQGPKLLIQFQNNGVVDDSQLPKDRFSAERLKGVDSTLKIQPAKLEDSAVYLCASSRFTTRQFFGPGTRLTVL.